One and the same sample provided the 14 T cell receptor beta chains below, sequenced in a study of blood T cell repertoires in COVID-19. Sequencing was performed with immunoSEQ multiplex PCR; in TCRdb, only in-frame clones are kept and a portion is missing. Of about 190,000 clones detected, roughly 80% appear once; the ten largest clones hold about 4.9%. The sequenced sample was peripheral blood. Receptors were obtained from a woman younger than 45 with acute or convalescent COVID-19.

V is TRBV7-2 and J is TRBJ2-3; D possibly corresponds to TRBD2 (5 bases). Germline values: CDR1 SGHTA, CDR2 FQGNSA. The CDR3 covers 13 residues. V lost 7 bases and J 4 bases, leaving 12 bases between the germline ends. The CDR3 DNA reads TGTGCCAGCAAAAGGGAGCGTGCAGATACGCAGTATTTT. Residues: CASKRERADTQYF.

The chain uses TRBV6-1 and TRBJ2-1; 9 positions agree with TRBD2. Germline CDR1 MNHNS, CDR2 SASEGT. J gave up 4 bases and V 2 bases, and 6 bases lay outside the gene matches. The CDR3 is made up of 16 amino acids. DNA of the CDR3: TGTGCCAGCAGTGAATTAGGAGCGGGAGGTTACAATGAGCAGTTCTTC. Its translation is CASSELGAGGYNEQFF.

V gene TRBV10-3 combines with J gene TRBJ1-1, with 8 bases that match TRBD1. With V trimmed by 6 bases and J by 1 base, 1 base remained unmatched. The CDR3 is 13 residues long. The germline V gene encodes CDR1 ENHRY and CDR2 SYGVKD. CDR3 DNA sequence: TGTGCCATCAGCGGGACAGGGAACACTGAAGCTTTCTTT. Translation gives CAISGTGNTEAFF.

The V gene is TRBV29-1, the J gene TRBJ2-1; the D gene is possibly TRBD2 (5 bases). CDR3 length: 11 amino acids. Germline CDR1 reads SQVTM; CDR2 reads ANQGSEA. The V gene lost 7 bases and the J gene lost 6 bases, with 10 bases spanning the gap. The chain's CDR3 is CSAGLSNEQFF. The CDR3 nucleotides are TGCAGCGCCGGACTGAGCAATGAGCAGTTCTTC.

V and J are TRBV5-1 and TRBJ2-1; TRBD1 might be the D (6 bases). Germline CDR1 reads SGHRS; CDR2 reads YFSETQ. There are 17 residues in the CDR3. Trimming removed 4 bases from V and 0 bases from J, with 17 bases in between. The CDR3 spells CASSHPRTATSYNEQFF. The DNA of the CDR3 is TGCGCCAGCAGCCACCCAAGGACAGCCACCTCCTACAATGAGCAGTTCTTC.

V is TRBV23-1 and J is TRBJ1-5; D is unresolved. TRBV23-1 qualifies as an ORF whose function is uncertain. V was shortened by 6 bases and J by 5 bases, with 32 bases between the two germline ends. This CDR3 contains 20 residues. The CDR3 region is CASSQLPRSNGNQEDQPQHF. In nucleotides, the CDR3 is TGCGCCAGCAGCCAACTCCCCCGCAGCAATGGTAATCAGGAAGATCAGCCCCAGCATTTT.

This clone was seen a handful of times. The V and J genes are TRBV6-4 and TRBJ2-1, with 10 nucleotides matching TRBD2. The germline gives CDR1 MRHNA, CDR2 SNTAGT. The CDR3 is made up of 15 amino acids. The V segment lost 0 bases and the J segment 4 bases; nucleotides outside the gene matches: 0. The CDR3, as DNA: TGTGCCAGCAGTGACTCAGCGGGGGGGTACAATGAGCAGTTCTTC. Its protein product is CASSDSAGGYNEQFF.

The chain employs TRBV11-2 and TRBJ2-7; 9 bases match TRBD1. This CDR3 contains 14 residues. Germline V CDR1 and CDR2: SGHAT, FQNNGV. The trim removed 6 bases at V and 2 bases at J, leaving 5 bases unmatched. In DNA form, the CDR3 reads TGTGCCAGCAGTACCGGGACAGGGCCCTACGAGCAGTACTTC. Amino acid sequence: CASSTGTGPYEQYF.

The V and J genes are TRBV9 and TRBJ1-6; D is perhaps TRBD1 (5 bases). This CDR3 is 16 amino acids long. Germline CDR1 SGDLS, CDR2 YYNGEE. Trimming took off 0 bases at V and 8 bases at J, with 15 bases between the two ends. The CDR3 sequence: CASSVGDGADYSPLHF. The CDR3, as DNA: TGTGCCAGCAGCGTAGGTGATGGGGCAGACTATTCACCCCTCCACTTT.

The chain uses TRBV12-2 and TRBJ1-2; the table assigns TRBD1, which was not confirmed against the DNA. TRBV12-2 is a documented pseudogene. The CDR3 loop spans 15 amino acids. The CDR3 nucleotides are TGTGCAAGTCGCCTCGGACAGGGGGCGAACTATGGCTACACCTTC. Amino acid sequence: CASRLGQGANYGYTF.

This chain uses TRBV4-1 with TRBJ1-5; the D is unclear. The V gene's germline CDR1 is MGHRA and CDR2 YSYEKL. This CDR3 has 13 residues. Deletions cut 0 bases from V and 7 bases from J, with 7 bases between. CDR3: CASSQDAGQPQHF. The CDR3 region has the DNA TGCGCCAGCAGCCAAGATGCGGGACAGCCCCAGCATTTT.

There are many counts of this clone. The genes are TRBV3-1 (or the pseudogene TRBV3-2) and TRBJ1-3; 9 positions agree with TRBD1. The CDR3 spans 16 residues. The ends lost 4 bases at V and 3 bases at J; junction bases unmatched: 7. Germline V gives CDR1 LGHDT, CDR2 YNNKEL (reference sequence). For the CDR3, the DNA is TGTGCCAGCAGCCCAAGGGACAGGGAACTTGGAAACACCATATATTTT. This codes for CASSPRDRELGNTIYF.

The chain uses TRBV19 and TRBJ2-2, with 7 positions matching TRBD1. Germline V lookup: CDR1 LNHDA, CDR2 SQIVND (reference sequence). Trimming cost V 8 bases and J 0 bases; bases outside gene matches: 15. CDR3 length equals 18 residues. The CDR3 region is CASRTGRYRFTNTGELFF. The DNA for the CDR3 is TGTGCCAGTCGGACAGGTCGGTATCGCTTTACGAACACCGGGGAGCTGTTTTTT. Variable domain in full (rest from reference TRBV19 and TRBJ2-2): DGGITQSPKYLFRKEGQNVTLSCEQNLNHDAMYWYRQDPGQGLRLIYYSQIVNDFQKGDIAEGYSVSREKKESFPLTVTSAQKNPTAFYLCASRTGRYRFTNTGELFFGEGSRLTVL.

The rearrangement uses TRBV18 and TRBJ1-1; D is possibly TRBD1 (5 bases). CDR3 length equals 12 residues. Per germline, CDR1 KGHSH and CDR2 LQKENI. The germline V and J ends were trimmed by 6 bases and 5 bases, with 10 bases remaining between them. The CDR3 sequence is CASSLRGTEAFF. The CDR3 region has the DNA TGTGCCAGCTCGCTCCGGGGGACTGAAGCTTTCTTT.